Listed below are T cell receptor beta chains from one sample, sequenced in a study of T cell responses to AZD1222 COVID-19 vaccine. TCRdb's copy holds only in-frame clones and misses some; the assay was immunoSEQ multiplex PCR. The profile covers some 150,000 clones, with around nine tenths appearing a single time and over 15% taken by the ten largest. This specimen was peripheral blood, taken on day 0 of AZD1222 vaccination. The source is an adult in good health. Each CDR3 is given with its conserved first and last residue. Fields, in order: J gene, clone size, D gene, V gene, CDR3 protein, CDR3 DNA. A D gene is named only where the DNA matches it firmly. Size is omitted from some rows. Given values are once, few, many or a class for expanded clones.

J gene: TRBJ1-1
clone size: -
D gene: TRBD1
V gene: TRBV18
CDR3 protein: CASSPGTGADEAFF
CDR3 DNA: TGTGCCAGCTCACCCGGGACAGGGGCGGATGAAGCTTTCTTT

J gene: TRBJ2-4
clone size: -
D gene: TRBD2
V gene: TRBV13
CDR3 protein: CASSTSIGGDIQYF
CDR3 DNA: TGTGCCAGCAGCACAAGTATCGGGGGGGACATTCAGTACTTC

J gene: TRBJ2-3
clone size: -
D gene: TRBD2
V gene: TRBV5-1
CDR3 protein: CASSLPSGGTDTQYF
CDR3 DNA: TGCGCCAGCAGCTTACCTAGCGGAGGCACAGATACGCAGTATTTT

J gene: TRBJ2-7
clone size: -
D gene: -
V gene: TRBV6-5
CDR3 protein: CASSLGTDSYEQYF
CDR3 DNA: TGTGCCAGCAGCCTCGGGACTGATTCCTACGAGCAGTACTTC

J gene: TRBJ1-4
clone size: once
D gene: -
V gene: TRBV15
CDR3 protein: CATSRDPDGLGKEKLFF
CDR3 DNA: TGTGCCACCAGCAGAGATCCAGACGGCCTTGGTAAAGAAAAACTGTTTTTT

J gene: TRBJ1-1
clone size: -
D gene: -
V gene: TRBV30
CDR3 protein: CAWTPGNTEAFF
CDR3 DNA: TGTGCCTGGACTCCCGGGAACACTGAAGCTTTCTTT

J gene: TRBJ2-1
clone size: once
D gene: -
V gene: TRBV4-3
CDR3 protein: CASSQGVAYNEQFF
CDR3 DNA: TGCGCCAGCAGCCAAGGCGTGGCCTACAATGAGCAGTTCTTC

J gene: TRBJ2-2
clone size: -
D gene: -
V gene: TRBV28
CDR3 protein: CASSSFRRNTGELFF
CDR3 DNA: TGTGCCAGCAGTTCTTTCAGACGTAACACCGGGGAGCTGTTTTTT

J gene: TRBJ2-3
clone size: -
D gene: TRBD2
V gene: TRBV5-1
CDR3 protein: CASSLAGLAASYF
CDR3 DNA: TGCGCCAGCAGCTTGGCCGGACTAGCGGCTTCGTATTTT

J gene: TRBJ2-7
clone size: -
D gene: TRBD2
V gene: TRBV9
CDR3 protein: CASSASGGSSYEQYF
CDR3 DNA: TGTGCCAGCAGCGCAAGCGGGGGAAGCTCCTACGAGCAGTACTTC

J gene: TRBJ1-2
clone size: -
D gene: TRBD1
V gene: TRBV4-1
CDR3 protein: CASSQGTGLNYGYTF
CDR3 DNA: TGCGCCAGCAGCCAAGGGACAGGGCTTAACTATGGCTACACCTTC

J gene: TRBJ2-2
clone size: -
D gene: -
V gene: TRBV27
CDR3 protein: CATLTRGELFF
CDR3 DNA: TGTGCCACCCTCACCAGGGGGGAGCTGTTTTTT

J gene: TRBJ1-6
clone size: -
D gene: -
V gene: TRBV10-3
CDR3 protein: CAISERIRAVNSPLHF
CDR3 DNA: TGTGCCATCAGTGAGCGCATCCGGGCCGTCAATTCACCCCTCCACTTT

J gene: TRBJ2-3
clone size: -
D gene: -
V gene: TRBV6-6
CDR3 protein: CASSYRPGAQDTQYF
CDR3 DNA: TGTGCCAGCAGTTACAGGCCAGGGGCCCAAGATACGCAGTATTTT

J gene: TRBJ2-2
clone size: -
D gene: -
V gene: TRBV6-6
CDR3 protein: CASKQGGPGELFF
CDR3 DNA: TGTGCCAGCAAACAGGGTGGTCCCGGGGAGCTGTTTTTT

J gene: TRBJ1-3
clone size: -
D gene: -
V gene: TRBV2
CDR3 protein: CASSETKPGNTIYF
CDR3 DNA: TGTGCCAGCAGTGAAACCAAACCTGGAAACACCATATATTTT

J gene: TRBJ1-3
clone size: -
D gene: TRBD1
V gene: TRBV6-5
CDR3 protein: CASSWDRTTGNTIYF
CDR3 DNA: TGTGCCAGCAGTTGGGACAGGACAACTGGAAACACCATATATTTT

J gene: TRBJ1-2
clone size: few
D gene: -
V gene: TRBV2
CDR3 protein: CASSGGRYTF
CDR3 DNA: TGTGCCAGCAGTGGGGGCAGGTACACCTTC

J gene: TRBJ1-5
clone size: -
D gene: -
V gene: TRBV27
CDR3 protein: CASSPIKRQPQHF
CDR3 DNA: TGTGCCAGCAGTCCGATAAAACGTCAGCCCCAGCATTTT

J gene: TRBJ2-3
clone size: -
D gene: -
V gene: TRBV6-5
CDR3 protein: CASSSPHPRTDTQYF
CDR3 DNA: TGTGCCAGCAGTTCCCCTCACCCCCGTACAGATACGCAGTATTTT

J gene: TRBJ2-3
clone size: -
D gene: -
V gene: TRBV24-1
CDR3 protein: CATSDLVNTQYF
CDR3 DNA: TGTGCCACCAGTGATTTAGTGAATACGCAGTATTTT

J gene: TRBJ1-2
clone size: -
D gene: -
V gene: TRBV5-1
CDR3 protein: CASSPNLNYGYTF
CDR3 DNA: TGCGCCAGCAGCCCGAACCTAAACTATGGCTACACCTTC

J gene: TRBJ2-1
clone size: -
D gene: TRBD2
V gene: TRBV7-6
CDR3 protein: CASSLGGLAGGEQFF
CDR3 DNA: TGTGCCAGCAGCTTAGGGGGACTAGCGGGAGGTGAGCAGTTCTTC

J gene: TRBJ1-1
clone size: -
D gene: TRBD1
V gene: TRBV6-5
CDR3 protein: CASSTGAGVAEAFF
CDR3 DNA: TGTGCCAGCAGTACAGGGGCAGGGGTCGCTGAAGCTTTCTTT

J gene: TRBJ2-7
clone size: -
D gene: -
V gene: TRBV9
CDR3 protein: CASPGCEQYF
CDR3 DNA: TGTGCCAGCCCGGGGTGCGAGCAGTACTTC

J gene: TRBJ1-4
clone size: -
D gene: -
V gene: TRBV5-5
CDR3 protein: CASRENEIGANEKLFF
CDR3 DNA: TGTGCCAGCAGGGAGAACGAGATTGGGGCTAATGAAAAACTGTTTTTT

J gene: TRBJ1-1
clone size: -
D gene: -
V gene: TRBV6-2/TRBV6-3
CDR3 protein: CASSYATATEAFF
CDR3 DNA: TGTGCCAGCAGTTACGCGACAGCGACTGAAGCTTTCTTT

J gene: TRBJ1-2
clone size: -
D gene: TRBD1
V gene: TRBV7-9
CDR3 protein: CASSPRQGNYGYTF
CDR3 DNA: TGTGCCAGCAGCCCCAGACAGGGAAACTATGGCTACACCTTC

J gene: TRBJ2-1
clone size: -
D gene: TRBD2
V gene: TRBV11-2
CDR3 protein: CASSLGRLAGVMFF
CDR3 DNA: TGTGCCAGCAGCTTAGGAAGACTAGCGGGAGTCATGTTCTTC

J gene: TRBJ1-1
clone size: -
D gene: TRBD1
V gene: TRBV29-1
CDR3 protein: CSGLRDRSNTEAFF
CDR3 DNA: TGCAGCGGTCTACGGGACAGGTCCAACACTGAAGCTTTCTTT

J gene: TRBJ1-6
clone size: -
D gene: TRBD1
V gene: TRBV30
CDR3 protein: CAWSRTGPVPLHF
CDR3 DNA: TGTGCCTGGAGTCGGACAGGGCCCGTACCCCTCCACTTT

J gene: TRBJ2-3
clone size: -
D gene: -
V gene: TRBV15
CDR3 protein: CATSRQYRDTQYF
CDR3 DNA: TGTGCCACCAGCAGACAGTACAGAGATACGCAGTATTTT

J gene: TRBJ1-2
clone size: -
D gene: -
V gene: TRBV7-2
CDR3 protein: CASSQGVSNGYTF
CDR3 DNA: TGTGCCAGCAGCCAGGGTGTATCAAACGGCTACACCTTC

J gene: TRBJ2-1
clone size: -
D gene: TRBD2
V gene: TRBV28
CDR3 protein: CAALGLAGFNEQFF
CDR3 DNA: TGTGCCGCCCTGGGACTAGCGGGTTTCAATGAGCAGTTCTTC

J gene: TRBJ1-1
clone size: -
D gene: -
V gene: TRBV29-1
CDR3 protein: CSGSENTEAFF
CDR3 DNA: TGCAGCGGATCAGAGAACACTGAAGCTTTCTTT

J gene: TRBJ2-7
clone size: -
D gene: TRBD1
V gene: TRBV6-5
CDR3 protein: CATSKLDRATYEQYF
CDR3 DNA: TGTGCCACCTCCAAACTCGACAGGGCTACCTACGAGCAGTACTTC

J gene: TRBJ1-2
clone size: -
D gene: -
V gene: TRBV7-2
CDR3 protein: CASSLWGRGNKANYGYTF
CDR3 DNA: TGTGCCAGCAGCTTATGGGGTAGGGGCAACAAGGCTAACTATGGCTACACCTTC

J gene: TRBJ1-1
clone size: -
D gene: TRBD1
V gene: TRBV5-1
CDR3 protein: CASSRDRGLNTEAFF
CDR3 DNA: TGCGCCAGCAGCCGGGACAGGGGTCTGAACACTGAAGCTTTCTTT

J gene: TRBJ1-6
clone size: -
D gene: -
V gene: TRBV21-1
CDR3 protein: CASSKAGSSYNSPLHF
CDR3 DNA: TGTGCCAGCAGCAAAGCAGGGAGCTCCTATAATTCACCCCTCCACTTT

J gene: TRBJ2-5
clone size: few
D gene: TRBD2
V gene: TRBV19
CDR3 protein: CASRPSGQETQYF
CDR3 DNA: TGTGCCAGTAGACCTAGCGGACAAGAGACCCAGTACTTC